These 22 T cell receptor beta chains were all obtained from the same sample, sequenced in a study of T cells in localized non-small cell lung cancer. The repertoire was sequenced with immunoSEQ multiplex PCR; TCRdb's copy has only in-frame clones and lacks some. The profile shows roughly 67,000 clones, approximately 84% of them singletons. The specimen was peripheral blood, collected before any cancer treatment. The receptors stem from a female donor over 55 with stage I lung adenocarcinoma.

This chain links TRBV6-1 with TRBJ1-2; 8 bases line up with TRBD1. Per germline, CDR1 MNHNS and CDR2 SASEGT. The CDR3 loop spans 17 amino acids. Trimming cost V 3 bases and J 2 bases; bases outside gene matches: 11. Written as DNA, the CDR3 is TGTGCCAGCAGTGACGACAGGGGTACAGTAGGGAACTATGGCTACACCTTC. Its protein is CASSDDRGTVGNYGYTF.

The chain has TRBV6-5 and TRBJ2-1; D could derive from TRBD1 or TRBD2 (5 bases each). Trimming removed 5 bases at V and 15 bases at J, with 14 bases between. This CDR3 region has 11 residues. CDR1 MNHEY and CDR2 SVGAGI come from the germline V gene. CDR3 region: CASSVGVWRFF. CDR3 in DNA: TGTGCCAGCAGTGTGGGGGTTTGGCGGTTCTTC.

The chain has TRBV11-3 and TRBJ2-5; the match to TRBD2 covers 16 bases. Germline trimming cut 5 bases from V and 5 bases from J; bases unmatched to any gene: 11. Germline CDR1 and CDR2: SGHNT and YENEEA. The CDR3 runs 18 residues. The CDR3 DNA is TGTGCCAGCAGCCCTCGCCCGGGACTAGCGGGAGGGAGGGAGACCCAGTACTTC. This gives the protein CASSPRPGLAGGRETQYF.

The J gene is TRBJ1-1, the V gene TRBV30; no firm D call. Germline V gene sequence: CDR1 GTSNPN, CDR2 SVGIG (reference sequence). This CDR3 has 13 amino acids. With 4 bases removed from V and 0 bases from J, the gap between germline ends came to 9 bases. The CDR3 DNA reads as TGTGCCTGGACCGCCGGATTGAACACTGAAGCTTTCTTT. It translates to CAWTAGLNTEAFF.

The chain employs TRBV6-5 and TRBJ1-4; weak D call: TRBD1 (5 bases). In germline, CDR1 is MNHEY, CDR2 SVGAGI. This CDR3 contains 14 residues. The ends were cut back, 8 bases at V and 2 bases at J, with 12 bases in the middle. The CDR3 here is CASRRTSTNEKLFF. The DNA of the CDR3 is TGTGCCAGCCGGAGGACATCGACTAATGAAAAACTGTTTTTT.

The chain is built from TRBV7-2 and TRBJ2-7; D might be TRBD2 (6 bases). Per the germline V gene, CDR1 is SGHTA and CDR2 is FQGNSA. The CDR3 has 18 amino acids. The V gene lost 6 bases and the J gene lost 4 bases, with 28 bases spanning the gap. CDR3 protein: CASSLGGRTTGKSYEQYF. The CDR3 DNA reads TGTGCCAGCAGTCTGGGGGGTCGCACCACAGGAAAATCATACGAGCAGTACTTC.

The chain recombines TRBV1 with TRBJ2-2. TRBV1 corresponds to a pseudogene. This CDR3 comprises 14 residues. The DNA of the CDR3 is TGCACCAGCACCCTACGGCGGAACACCGGGGAGCTGTTTTTT. It encodes CTSTLRRNTGELFF.

The chain has TRBV2 and TRBJ1-6; D gene unclear. Germline CDR1 reads SNHLY; CDR2 reads FYNNEI. The CDR3 contains 17 residues. Trimming cost V 8 bases and J 10 bases, with 27 bases left between them. The DNA for the CDR3 is TGTGCCAGCGCGCGCTCACTTTCCCTGCCACGAGGATCACCCCTCCACTTT. Protein product: CASARSLSLPRGSPLHF. The whole variable domain, remainder taken from reference TRBV2 and TRBJ1-6, is EPEVTQTPSHQVTQMGQEVILRCVPISNHLYFYWYRQILGQKVEFLVSFYNNEISEKSEIFDDQFSVERPDGSNFTLKIRSTKLEDSAMYFCASARSLSLPRGSPLHFGNGTRLTVT.

The chain is built from TRBV7-8 and TRBJ1-5, with D unresolved. The germline V gene encodes CDR1 SGHVS and CDR2 FQNEAQ. The CDR3 totals 16 residues. V lost 1 base and J 2 bases, leaving 12 bases between the germline ends. This CDR3 is CASSLVAREGNQPQHF. The DNA for the CDR3 is TGTGCCAGCAGCTTAGTTGCAAGGGAGGGCAATCAGCCCCAGCATTTT. The full variable domain, with the rest looked up from reference TRBV7-8 and TRBJ1-5, is GAGVSQSPRYKVAKRGQDVALRCDPISGHVSLFWYQQALGQGPEFLTYFQNEAQLDKSGLPSDRFFAERPEGSVSTLKIQRTQQEDSAVYLCASSLVAREGNQPQHFGDGTRLSIL.

DNA for the CDR3: TGTGCCATCAGTGTGCAGGTATCCTATGGCTACACCTTC. Translated: CAISVQVSYGYTF. The chain is built from TRBV10-3 and TRBJ1-2; the D is unclear. The V gene's germline CDR1 is ENHRY and CDR2 SYGVKD. The CDR3 has 13 residues. Deletions cut 4 bases from V and 4 bases from J, with 10 bases between.

The CDR3 DNA sequence: TGTGCCAGCAGCTTGGCGGACAGGGGTTATCGTCAGCCCCAGCATTTT. Translated: CASSLADRGYRQPQHF. The chain is built from TRBV5-6 and TRBJ1-5; 9 positions agree with TRBD1. The CDR3 runs to 16 residues. Unmatched junction bases numbered 7, after V lost 0 bases and J lost 6 bases. The germline CDR1 and CDR2 sequences are SGHDT and YYEEEE.

The chain uses TRBV19 and TRBJ1-2; unclear D gene. The V end was cut by 6 bases, the J end by 8 bases, with 13 bases between. CDR3 length: 12 amino acids. The germline V gene encodes CDR1 LNHDA and CDR2 SQIVND (reference sequence). CDR3 DNA: TGTGCCAGTAGCCCGGGGTCTAAGGGCTACACCTTC. As protein: CASSPGSKGYTF.

The chain combines TRBV2 with TRBJ2-3, with 9 bases matching TRBD2. The germline V gene encodes CDR1 SNHLY and CDR2 FYNNEI. The CDR3 is 14 amino acids. J gave up 4 bases and V 6 bases, and 5 bases lay outside the gene matches. CDR3 nucleotide sequence: TGTGCCAGCAGCCCGACTAGCGGTTCAGATACGCAGTATTTT. Amino acids: CASSPTSGSDTQYF.

This chain uses TRBV4-1 with TRBJ1-4; D might be TRBD1 (5 bases). The CDR3 covers 16 residues. Trimming removed 0 bases at V and 0 bases at J, with 8 bases between. Per germline, CDR1 MGHRA and CDR2 YSYEKL. The DNA of the CDR3 is TGCGCCAGCAGCCAAGAGGAGACAGCAACTAATGAAAAACTGTTTTTT. Its translation: CASSQEETATNEKLFF.

In this sample, this clone turned up a few times. This chain joins TRBV7-2 and TRBJ2-1, with TRBD1 matching over 7 bases. The CDR3 has 12 amino acids. V trimming: 10 bases; J trimming: 8 bases; junction bases outside the gene matches: 8. The germline gives CDR1 SGHTA, CDR2 FQGNSA. The CDR3 here is CATRQGTDEQFF. CDR3 DNA: TGTGCCACAAGACAGGGAACCGATGAGCAGTTCTTC.

This clone appeared a single time. The gene calls are TRBV6-1 and TRBJ1-1; 8 bases map to TRBD1. CDR3 length: 14 amino acids. From germline, CDR1 is MNHNS and CDR2 SASEGT. The ends lost 8 bases at V and 2 bases at J; junction bases unmatched: 7. The CDR3 sequence is CASGTGALNTEAFF. CDR3 DNA: TGTGCCAGCGGGACAGGTGCCCTTAACACTGAAGCTTTCTTT.

CDR3 bases: TGTGCCAGCAGCTCTTCGGACAGAGAACAAGAGACCCAGTACTTC. Its protein is CASSSSDREQETQYF. The rearrangement links TRBV7-9 to TRBJ2-5; possibly TRBD1 for D (6 bases). Trimming took off 4 bases at V and 2 bases at J, with 14 bases between the two ends. Per the germline V gene, CDR1 is SEHNR and CDR2 is FQNEAQ (reference sequence). The CDR3 runs 15 residues.

The V gene is TRBV5-6, the J gene TRBJ1-2, with 9 bases matching TRBD1. V shed 0 bases, J shed 4 bases, and the junction held 4 bases outside the gene matches. CDR3 length: 15 amino acids. Germline-derived CDR1 and CDR2 are SGHDT and YYEEEE. CDR3 coding DNA: TGTGCCAGCAGCTTGGACAGGGGGCTCGGCTATGGCTACACCTTC. Translation gives CASSLDRGLGYGYTF.

This chain connects TRBV7-8 to TRBJ2-7; D is ambiguous. The CDR3 loop spans 19 amino acids. The germline CDR1 and CDR2 sequences are SGHVS and FQNEAQ. V lost 0 bases to trimming and J lost 0 bases, with 21 bases between them. CDR3 protein: CASSLARALPYSLSYEQYF. The CDR3 DNA follows: TGTGCCAGCAGCTTAGCGCGAGCGCTCCCCTATTCACTCTCCTACGAGCAGTACTTC. The variable domain in full, completed from reference TRBV7-8 and TRBJ2-7, reads GAGVSQSPRYKVAKRGQDVALRCDPISGHVSLFWYQQALGQGPEFLTYFQNEAQLDKSGLPSDRFFAERPEGSVSTLKIQRTQQEDSAVYLCASSLARALPYSLSYEQYFGPGTRLTVT.

The gene calls are TRBV6-5 and TRBJ2-7; 11 bases agree with TRBD2. The germline gives CDR1 MNHEY, CDR2 SVGAGI. There are 15 residues in the CDR3. V trimming: 6 bases; J trimming: 1 base; junction bases outside the gene matches: 5. The CDR3 DNA sequence: TGTGCCAGCAGCATAACTAGCGGGAGTTCCTACGAGCAGTACTTC. The encoded protein is CASSITSGSSYEQYF.

V usage is TRBV6-1 and J usage is TRBJ1-5; D may be TRBD1 (6 bases). The CDR3 length is 15 residues. Trimming pared 8 bases from V and 1 base from J, leaving 15 bases between. The germline gives CDR1 MNHNS, CDR2 SASEGT. The CDR3 DNA is TGTGCCAGCTCCCCCCGGGGACACAGCAATCAGCCCCAGCATTTT. Translating it yields CASSPRGHSNQPQHF.

The chain recombines TRBV19 with TRBJ1-5, with TRBD1 matching 7 bases. The V segment lost 3 bases and the J segment 4 bases; nucleotides outside the gene matches: 12. Germline CDR1 reads LNHDA; CDR2 reads SQIVND (reference sequence). The CDR3 length is 17 residues. CDR3 in DNA: TGTGCCAGTAGTATTGGTGGCAGACAGGGCGGTAATCAGCCCCAGCATTTT. Translating gives CASSIGGRQGGNQPQHF.